The next 30 T cell receptor beta chains were all read from a single sample in a study of CD8+ T cells in alopecia areata. Once RNA had been extracted, it was reverse transcribed into cDNA to act as the sequencing template. This table comes from immunoSEQ multiplex PCR, and its TCRdb copy is limited to in-frame clones, with some not included. The profile shows about 200,000 clones, about three fifths of them singletons. Treatment here: oral pan-JAK inhibitor, 5-10 mg twice daily. The material was CD4+ T cells sorted from blood, obtained at roughly week 49, from a patient treated with tofacitinib. The receptors stem from a human donor with alopecia areata.

V is TRBV25-1 and J is TRBJ1-2; D is undetermined. V lost 5 bases and J lost 4, with 11 bases in between. CDR3 length: 13 amino acids. Germline values: CDR1 MGHDK, CDR2 SYGVNS. CDR3 in amino acids: CASSSQKGYGYTF. For the CDR3, the DNA is TGTGCCAGCAGTTCCCAGAAAGGCTATGGCTACACCTTC.

The J gene is TRBJ2-6, the V gene TRBV9; D possibly matches TRBD1 or TRBD2 (5 bases each). Deletions cut 4 bases from V and 2 bases from J, with 13 bases between. Germline-derived CDR1 and CDR2 are SGDLS and YYNGEE. The CDR3 extends over 16 amino acids. In DNA, the CDR3 is TGTGCCAGCAGCCCAGGGACGACGGCTGGGGCCAACGTCCTGACTTTC. This gives the protein CASSPGTTAGANVLTF. The full variable domain, completed using reference TRBV9 and TRBJ2-6, is DSGVTQTPKHLITATGQRVTLRCSPRSGDLSVYWYQQSLDQGLQFLIQYYNGEERAKGNILERFSAQQFPDLHSELNLSSLELGDSALYFCASSPGTTAGANVLTFGAGSRLTVL.

In this sample, this clone turned up a few times. The chain links TRBV29-1 to TRBJ1-2, with 9 bases matching TRBD1. The V gene end was trimmed by 0 bases and the J gene end by 4 bases; junction bases not matched to a gene: 9. The CDR3 sequence is 16 residues long. Germline assignment: CDR1 SQVTM and CDR2 ANQGSEA. The DNA for the CDR3 is TGCAGCGTTGAAGAGTCCGGACAGGGGTATCGCTATGGCTACACCTTC. This translates into CSVEESGQGYRYGYTF.

This rearrangement joins TRBV11-1 to TRBJ2-3, with D possibly being TRBD2 (6 bases). The CDR3 is made up of 15 amino acids. Germline V gene lookup returns CDR1 SGHAT and CDR2 FQDESV (reference sequence). V was pared by 4 bases and J by 2 bases, with 13 bases between. This CDR3 reads CASSSARGNTDTQYF. Here the CDR3 DNA reads TGTGCCAGCAGCTCCGCGCGGGGTAACACAGATACGCAGTATTTT.

V gene TRBV19 combines with J gene TRBJ1-1; D remains unclear. The length of the CDR3 is 15 residues. Trimming removed 5 bases at V and 7 bases at J, with 20 bases between. CDR1 and CDR2 from the germline V gene are LNHDA and SQIVND (reference sequence). CDR3 amino acids: CASSVDLSGRDEAFF. The CDR3 DNA follows: TGTGCCAGTAGTGTCGATTTGTCAGGACGTGATGAAGCTTTCTTT. The full variable domain, in which reference TRBV19 and TRBJ1-1 provide the parts outside the CDR3, is DGGITQSPKYLFRKEGQNVTLSCEQNLNHDAMYWYRQDPGQGLRLIYYSQIVNDFQKGDIAEGYSVSREKKESFPLTVTSAQKNPTAFYLCASSVDLSGRDEAFFGQGTRLTVV.

The chain employs TRBV7-6 and TRBJ2-3, with TRBD2 identical over 10 bases. J was trimmed by 4 bases and V by 0 bases; bases with no gene match: 10. CDR1 SGHVS and CDR2 FNYEAQ come from the germline V gene. This CDR3 has 18 residues. The CDR3 region has the DNA TGTGCCAGCAGCTTAGCCGTAAGCGGGGGGGCGTACGCAGATACGCAGTATTTT. This sequence encodes CASSLAVSGGAYADTQYF.

V and J are TRBV25-1 and TRBJ2-1, with TRBD2 matching over 9 bases. The germline gives CDR1 MGHDK, CDR2 SYGVNS. The CDR3 contains 15 residues. After removal of 6 bases from V and 8 bases from J, the junction contained 11 bases not matched to a gene. DNA for the CDR3: TGTGCCAGCAGGCCGGGACTAGCTACGATCGATGAGCAGTTCTTC. Its translation: CASRPGLATIDEQFF. The variable domain in full, completed from reference TRBV25-1 and TRBJ2-1, reads EADIYQTPRYLVIGTGKKITLECSQTMGHDKMYWYQQDPGMELHLIHYSYGVNSTEKGDLSSESTVSRIRTEHFPLTLESARPSHTSQYLCASRPGLATIDEQFFGPGTRLTVL.

The chain carries TRBV30 and TRBJ1-1; unclear D gene. V was cut by 2 bases and J by 5 bases, with 12 bases left in between. Germline lookup yields CDR1 GTSNPN and CDR2 SVGIG (reference sequence). This CDR3 comprises 13 residues. The CDR3 DNA follows: TGTGCCTGGAGTTCCCAGTCTGGGACTGAAGCTTTCTTT. It is translated as CAWSSQSGTEAFF.

This chain connects TRBV9 to TRBJ2-7, with unresolved D. The CDR3 runs 14 residues. Looked up from germline, CDR1 is SGDLS and CDR2 is YYNGEE. V lost 1 base and J 0 bases, leaving 8 bases between the germline ends. The CDR3 protein is CASSVSTASYEQYF. The CDR3 nucleotides read TGTGCCAGCAGCGTATCTACAGCCTCCTACGAGCAGTACTTC.

V gene TRBV29-1 combines with J gene TRBJ1-2; 9 bases agree with TRBD1. Germline CDR1 is SQVTM and CDR2 is ANQGSEA. V lost 3 bases and J lost 7; bases outside the gene matches: 9. This CDR3 is built from 14 residues. This CDR3 is CSVEKGQGPGGYTF. CDR3 sequence (DNA): TGCAGCGTTGAGAAAGGACAGGGGCCCGGTGGCTACACCTTC. Based on the CDR3 plus reference TRBV29-1 and TRBJ1-2, the full variable domain is SAVISQKPSRDICQRGTSLTIQCQVDSQVTMMFWYRQQPGQSLTLIATANQGSEATYESGFVIDKFPISRPNLTFSTLTVSNMSPEDSSIYLCSVEKGQGPGGYTFGSGTRLTVV.

The V call is TRBV25-1, the J call TRBJ1-6; D unclear. The length of the CDR3 is 14 residues. The ends were cut back, 2 bases at V and 7 bases at J, with 9 bases in the middle. Germline V gene lookup returns CDR1 MGHDK and CDR2 SYGVNS. DNA of the CDR3: TGTGCCAGCAGTGAACTCGGGCCCAATTCACCCCTCCACTTT. It is translated as CASSELGPNSPLHF.

The CDR3, as DNA: TGTGCCTGGAGCCGTCCTTCTAACACTGAAGCTTTCTTT. This sequence encodes CAWSRPSNTEAFF. The chain links TRBV30 to TRBJ1-1; D uncertain. The CDR3 totals 13 residues. CDR1 and CDR2 (germline): GTSNPN, SVGIG (reference sequence). The V and J ends lost 3 bases and 2 bases respectively, with 10 bases between them. Using reference TRBV30 and TRBJ1-1 for the parts outside the CDR3, the full variable domain is SQTIHQWPATLVQPVGSPLSLECTVEGTSNPNLYWYRQAAGRGLQLLFYSVGIGQISSEVPQNLSASRPQDRQFILSSKKLLLSDSGFYLCAWSRPSNTEAFFGQGTRLTVV.

The rearrangement joins TRBV7-2 to TRBJ2-7, with a possible D match to TRBD2 (7 bases). Looked up from germline, CDR1 is SGHTA and CDR2 is FQGNSA. The CDR3 is 15 amino acids. Trimming shortened V by 5 bases and J by 2 bases, and 16 bases separated the two germline ends. This chain's CDR3 is CASSKEGGKTYEQYF. The CDR3 nucleotides read TGTGCCAGCAGCAAAGAGGGGGGGAAGACCTACGAGCAGTACTTC.

This chain connects TRBV2 to TRBJ1-1, with TRBD1 matching over 8 bases. The germline V gene encodes CDR1 SNHLY and CDR2 FYNNEI. This CDR3 spans 15 amino acids. With 6 bases clipped from V and 4 bases from J, the junction kept 10 bases outside the gene matches. CDR3 nucleotide sequence: TGTGCCAGCAGCCCAAGGACAGGGTCGCTCACTGAAGCTTTCTTT. Protein product: CASSPRTGSLTEAFF.

This rearrangement joins TRBV30 to TRBJ1-5, with 9 bases fitting TRBD1. CDR1 is GTSNPN and CDR2 is SVGIG in the germline V gene (reference sequence). This CDR3 comprises 15 residues. V was clipped by 5 bases and J by 6 bases; unmatched bases: 11. CDR3 loop: CAWDTQGAKGQPQHF. The CDR3 region has the DNA TGTGCCTGGGACACACAGGGGGCAAAGGGTCAGCCCCAGCATTTT. Based on the CDR3 plus reference TRBV30 and TRBJ1-5, the full variable domain is SQTIHQWPATLVQPVGSPLSLECTVEGTSNPNLYWYRQAAGRGLQLLFYSVGIGQISSEVPQNLSASRPQDRQFILSSKKLLLSDSGFYLCAWDTQGAKGQPQHFGDGTRLSIL.

This clone turned up a few times. The chain links TRBV15 to TRBJ1-2; D is undetermined. The CDR3 extends over 14 amino acids. The germline gives CDR1 LNHNV, CDR2 YYDKDF (reference sequence). V lost 3 bases and J 4 bases, leaving 12 bases between the germline ends. DNA for the CDR3: TGTGCCACCAGCAGGGAAACAGCTTCCTATGGCTACACCTTC. Amino acids: CATSRETASYGYTF.

This chain links TRBV27 with TRBJ2-6; unclear D gene. V lost 2 bases, J lost 0 bases, and 14 bases lay in between. Germline V lookup: CDR1 MNHEY, CDR2 SMNVEV (reference sequence). This CDR3 has 18 residues. Here the CDR3 DNA reads TGTGCCAGCAGTTTACGGAAACCCAGTTTCTCTGGGGCCAACGTCCTGACTTTC. As protein: CASSLRKPSFSGANVLTF.

This clone was detected only a few times. The chain has TRBV5-6 and TRBJ2-3; 10 bases are a match to TRBD2. Germline V lookup: CDR1 SGHDT, CDR2 YYEEEE. CDR3 size: 15 residues. V gave up 4 bases and J gave up 2 bases; unmatched junction bases: 4. CDR3 sequence: CASSPSGGYTDTQYF. Here the CDR3 DNA reads TGTGCCAGCAGCCCTAGCGGGGGTTACACAGATACGCAGTATTTT.

The V gene is TRBV7-2, the J gene TRBJ2-2; D might be TRBD2 (6 bases). V was trimmed by 4 bases and J by 6 bases, leaving 12 bases between them. The germline gives CDR1 SGHTA, CDR2 FQGNSA. This CDR3 spans 14 amino acids. The CDR3 region has the DNA TGTGCCAGCAGCTACCGGACTATTTCCGGGGAGCTGTTTTTT. Amino acid sequence: CASSYRTISGELFF.

The chain uses TRBV7-3 and TRBJ2-1; 10 bases are a match to TRBD2. The ends lost 5 bases at V and 8 bases at J; junction bases unmatched: 12. CDR3 length: 16 residues. CDR1 and CDR2 from the germline V gene are SGHTA and FQGTGA. In nucleotides, the CDR3 is TGTGCCAGCAGCCCTACTACCGGGACTAGCGTCTATGAGCAGTTCTTC. It codes for CASSPTTGTSVYEQFF.

The chain joins TRBV2 to TRBJ2-7; no firm D call. The CDR3 spans 14 residues. V was shortened by 0 bases and J by 2 bases, with 8 bases between the two germline ends. CDR1 is SNHLY and CDR2 is FYNNEI in the germline V gene. The CDR3: CASSEARTPYEQYF. The CDR3 nucleotides read TGTGCCAGCAGTGAAGCGAGGACCCCCTACGAGCAGTACTTC.

The chain carries TRBV30 and TRBJ1-2; D remains ambiguous. From germline, CDR1 is GTSNPN and CDR2 SVGIG (reference sequence). CDR3 length: 14 amino acids. The V end was cut by 0 bases, the J end by 3 bases, with 11 bases between. CDR3 nucleotides: TGTGCCTGGAGTGTACTGAAAGATTACTATGGCTACACCTTC. Amino acid sequence: CAWSVLKDYYGYTF.

The chain joins TRBV6-1 to TRBJ1-1; 8 bases match TRBD1. Germline assignment: CDR1 MNHNS and CDR2 SASEGT. V was clipped by 6 bases and J by 2 bases; unmatched bases: 8. CDR3 length: 15 amino acids. The CDR3 protein is CASRETRGRNTEAFF. For the CDR3, the DNA is TGTGCCAGCAGAGAAACCAGGGGGCGAAACACTGAAGCTTTCTTT.

This clone was observed a few times. The chain combines TRBV7-6 with TRBJ2-7; the match to TRBD1 covers 7 bases. Germline CDR1 SGHVS, CDR2 FNYEAQ. The CDR3 has 15 residues. The junction had 9 bases not matched to a gene; V was cut back by 5 bases and J by 2 bases. The CDR3 loop is CASSLTGFGPYEQYF. The CDR3 nucleotides are TGTGCCAGCAGCCTGACAGGGTTTGGTCCCTACGAGCAGTACTTC.

The CDR3 region is CAWRSTGGNSPLHF. DNA of the CDR3: TGTGCCTGGAGATCGACAGGTGGGAATTCACCCCTCCACTTT. V gene TRBV30 combines with J gene TRBJ1-6; D may be TRBD1 (6 bases). Looked up from germline, CDR1 is GTSNPN and CDR2 is SVGIG (reference sequence). Trimming took 3 bases from V and 7 from J, leaving 13 bases between them. The CDR3 totals 14 residues.

The table lists this clone with a few counts. The chain combines TRBV29-1 with TRBJ2-3; D possibly corresponds to TRBD2 (7 bases). Germline CDR1 and CDR2: SQVTM and ANQGSEA. Trimming took off 0 bases at V and 2 bases at J, with 15 bases between the two ends. CDR3 length equals 16 residues. For the CDR3, the DNA is TGCAGCGTTGAAGATTCCGCCGGGGGGCACACAGATACGCAGTATTTT. Translated: CSVEDSAGGHTDTQYF.

This rearrangement joins TRBV6-5 to TRBJ1-5; TRBD1 might be the D (6 bases). Per germline, CDR1 MNHEY and CDR2 SVGAGI. The V and J ends lost 10 bases and 2 bases respectively, with 12 bases between them. The CDR3 extends over 13 amino acids. The chain's CDR3 is CAMHQGRNQPQHF. The CDR3 DNA reads TGTGCCATGCATCAGGGGCGCAATCAGCCCCAGCATTTT.

This clone has more than one count but fewer than ten. This sequence joins TRBV4-3 and TRBJ2-4; D may be TRBD1 (5 bases). CDR3 length: 15 residues. Germline loops: CDR1 LGHNA, CDR2 YSLEER. Trimming removed 4 bases at V and 2 bases at J, with 12 bases between. The CDR3 here is CASSRLRDSKNIQYF. The DNA for the CDR3 is TGCGCCAGCAGCCGCCTCAGGGATTCCAAAAACATTCAGTACTTC.

V is TRBV2 and J is TRBJ1-6, with a weak D call TRBD1 (5 bases). Per the germline V gene, CDR1 is SNHLY and CDR2 is FYNNEI. V gave up 10 bases and J gave up 7 bases, with 17 bases separating them. CDR3 length equals 14 residues. The CDR3 DNA is TGTGCCACTTCGCCGGGGGGGACGAATTCACCCCTCCACTTT. Translation: CATSPGGTNSPLHF.

J is TRBJ2-7 and V is TRBV7-9; D perhaps matches TRBD1 (6 bases). CDR1 and CDR2 (germline): SEHNR, FQNEAQ (reference sequence). The CDR3 sequence is 15 residues long. With 8 bases removed from V and 0 bases from J, the gap between germline ends came to 17 bases. The CDR3 protein is CASAPGAGASYEQYF. The DNA for the CDR3 is TGTGCCAGCGCCCCTGGGGCAGGGGCCTCCTACGAGCAGTACTTC.